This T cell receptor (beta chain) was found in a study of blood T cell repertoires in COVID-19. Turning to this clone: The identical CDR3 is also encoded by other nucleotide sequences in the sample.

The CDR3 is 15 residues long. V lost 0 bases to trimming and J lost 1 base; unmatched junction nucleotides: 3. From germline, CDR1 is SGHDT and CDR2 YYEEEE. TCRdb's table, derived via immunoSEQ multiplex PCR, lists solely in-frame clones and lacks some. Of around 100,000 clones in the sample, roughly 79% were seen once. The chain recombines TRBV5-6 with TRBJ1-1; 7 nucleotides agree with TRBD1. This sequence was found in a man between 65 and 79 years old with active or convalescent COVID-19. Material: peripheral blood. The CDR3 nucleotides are TGTGCCAGCAGCTTGGGTGACAGGGAGAACACTGAAGCTTTCTTT. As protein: CASSLGDRENTEAFF.